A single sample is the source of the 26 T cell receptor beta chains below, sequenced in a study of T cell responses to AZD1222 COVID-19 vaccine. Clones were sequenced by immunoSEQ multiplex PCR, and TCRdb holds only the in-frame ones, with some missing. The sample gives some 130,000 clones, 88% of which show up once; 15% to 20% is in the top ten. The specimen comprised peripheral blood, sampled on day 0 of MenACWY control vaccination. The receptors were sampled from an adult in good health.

The CDR3 loop reads CASSVEGGGNQPQHF. The CDR3 nucleotides read TGTGCCAGTAGTGTCGAAGGGGGCGGCAATCAGCCCCAGCATTTT. This chain joins TRBV19 and TRBJ1-5; 7 nucleotides line up with TRBD1. With 5 bases clipped from V and 2 bases from J, the junction kept 6 bases outside the gene matches. The CDR3 consists of 15 residues. Germline-derived CDR1 and CDR2 are LNHDA and SQIVND (reference sequence).

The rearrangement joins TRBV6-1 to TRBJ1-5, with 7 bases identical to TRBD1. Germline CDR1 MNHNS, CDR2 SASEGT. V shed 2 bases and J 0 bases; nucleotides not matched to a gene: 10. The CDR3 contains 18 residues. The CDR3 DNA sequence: TGTGCCAGCAGTGAATCAAGGACAGGAATTCGTAGCAATCAGCCCCAGCATTTT. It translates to CASSESRTGIRSNQPQHF.

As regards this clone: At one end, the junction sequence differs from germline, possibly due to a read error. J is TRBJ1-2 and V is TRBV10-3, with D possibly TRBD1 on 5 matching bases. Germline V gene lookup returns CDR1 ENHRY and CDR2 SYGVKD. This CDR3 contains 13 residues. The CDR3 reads CAVRASGSDGYTF. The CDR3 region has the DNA TGTGCCGTCAGGGCTTCGGGAAGTGATGGCTACACCTTC.

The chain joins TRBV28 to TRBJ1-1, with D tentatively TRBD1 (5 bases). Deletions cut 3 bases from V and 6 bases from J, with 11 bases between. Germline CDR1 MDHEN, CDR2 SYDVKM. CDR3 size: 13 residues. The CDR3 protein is CASSFMDISEAFF. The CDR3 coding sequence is TGTGCCAGCAGTTTCATGGACATTTCTGAAGCTTTCTTT. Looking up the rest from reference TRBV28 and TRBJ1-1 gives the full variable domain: DVKVTQSSRYLVKRTGEKVFLECVQDMDHENMFWYRQDPGLGLRLIYFSYDVKMKEKGDIPEGYSVSREKKERFSLILESASTNQTSMYLCASSFMDISEAFFGQGTRLTVV.

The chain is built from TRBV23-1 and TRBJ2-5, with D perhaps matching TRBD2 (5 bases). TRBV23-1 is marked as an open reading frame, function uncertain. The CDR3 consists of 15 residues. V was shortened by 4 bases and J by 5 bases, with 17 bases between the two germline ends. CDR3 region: CASSPSASNWETQYF. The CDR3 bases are TGCGCCAGCAGTCCCTCGGCTAGCAACTGGGAGACCCAGTACTTC.

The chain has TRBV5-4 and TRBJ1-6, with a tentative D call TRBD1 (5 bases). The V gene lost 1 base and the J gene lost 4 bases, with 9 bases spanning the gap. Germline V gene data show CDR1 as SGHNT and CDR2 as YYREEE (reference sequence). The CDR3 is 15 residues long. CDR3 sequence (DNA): TGTGCCAGCAGCTTGTGGCCAGGGTATAATTCACCCCTCCACTTT. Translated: CASSLWPGYNSPLHF.

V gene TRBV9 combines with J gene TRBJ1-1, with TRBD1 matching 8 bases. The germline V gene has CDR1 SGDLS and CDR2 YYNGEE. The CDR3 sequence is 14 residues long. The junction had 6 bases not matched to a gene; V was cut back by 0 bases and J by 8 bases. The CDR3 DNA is TGTGCCAGCAGCGTAGCACCGGGACAGGCGGAAGCTTTCTTT. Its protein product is CASSVAPGQAEAFF.

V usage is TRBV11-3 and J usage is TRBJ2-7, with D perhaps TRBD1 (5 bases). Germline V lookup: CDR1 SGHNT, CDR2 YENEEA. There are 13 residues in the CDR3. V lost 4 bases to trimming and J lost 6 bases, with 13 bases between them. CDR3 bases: TGTGCCAGCAGCTCCGACAGCACTCGCGAGCAGTACTTC. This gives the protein CASSSDSTREQYF.

This CDR3 reads CASNPRTGSTDTQYF. The CDR3 DNA sequence: TGTGCCAGCAACCCGCGGACAGGAAGCACAGATACGCAGTATTTT. The chain combines TRBV7-2 with TRBJ2-3; 7 bases agree with TRBD1. The V segment lost 7 bases and the J segment 0 bases; nucleotides outside the gene matches: 7. CDR1 is SGHTA and CDR2 is FQGNSA in the germline V gene. The CDR3 totals 15 residues.

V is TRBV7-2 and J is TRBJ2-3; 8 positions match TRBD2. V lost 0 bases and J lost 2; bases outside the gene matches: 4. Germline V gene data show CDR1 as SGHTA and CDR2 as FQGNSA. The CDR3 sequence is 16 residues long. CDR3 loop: CASSLALLAATDTQYF. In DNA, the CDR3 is TGTGCCAGCAGCTTAGCGTTACTAGCGGCCACAGATACGCAGTATTTT.

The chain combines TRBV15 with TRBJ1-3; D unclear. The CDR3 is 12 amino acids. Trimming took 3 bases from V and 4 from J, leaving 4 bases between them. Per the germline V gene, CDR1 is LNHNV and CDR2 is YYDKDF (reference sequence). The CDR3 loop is CATSREGNTIYF. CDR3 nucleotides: TGTGCCACCAGCAGGGAAGGAAACACCATATATTTT. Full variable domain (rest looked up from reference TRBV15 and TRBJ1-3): DAMVIQNPRYQVTQFGKPVTLSCSQTLNHNVMYWYQQKSSQAPKLLFHYYDKDFNNEADTPDNFQSRRPNTSFCFLDIRSPGLGDTAMYLCATSREGNTIYFGEGSWLTVV.

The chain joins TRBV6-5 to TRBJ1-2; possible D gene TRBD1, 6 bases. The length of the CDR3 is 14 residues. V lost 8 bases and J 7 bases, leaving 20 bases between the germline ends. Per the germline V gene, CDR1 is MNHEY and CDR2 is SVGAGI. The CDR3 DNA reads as TGTGCCAGCGTCGGACAGAACCCCTATGGTGGCTACACCTTC. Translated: CASVGQNPYGGYTF.

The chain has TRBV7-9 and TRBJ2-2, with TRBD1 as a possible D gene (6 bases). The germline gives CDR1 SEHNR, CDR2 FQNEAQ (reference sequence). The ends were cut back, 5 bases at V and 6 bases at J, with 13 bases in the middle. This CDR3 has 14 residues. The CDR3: CASSQQRGSGELFF. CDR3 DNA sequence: TGTGCCAGCAGCCAACAGAGGGGGTCCGGGGAGCTGTTTTTT.

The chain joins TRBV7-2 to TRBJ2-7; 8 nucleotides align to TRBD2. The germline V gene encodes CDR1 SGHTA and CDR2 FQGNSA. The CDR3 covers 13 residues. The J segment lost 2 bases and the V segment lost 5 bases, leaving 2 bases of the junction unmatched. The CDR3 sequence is CASSRAGAYEQYF. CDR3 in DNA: TGTGCCAGCAGCAGAGCGGGAGCCTACGAGCAGTACTTC.

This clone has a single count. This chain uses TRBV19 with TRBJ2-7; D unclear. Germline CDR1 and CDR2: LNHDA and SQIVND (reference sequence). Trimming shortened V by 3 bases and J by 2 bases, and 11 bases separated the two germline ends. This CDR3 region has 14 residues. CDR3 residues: CASSIIPLPYEQYF. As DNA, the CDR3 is TGTGCCAGTAGTATCATCCCGCTCCCCTACGAGCAGTACTTC.

The chain's CDR3 is CASSQDRGGNEQYF. CDR3 DNA sequence: TGTGCCAGCAGCCAAGATCGGGGGGGGAACGAGCAGTACTTC. The chain employs TRBV4-2 and TRBJ2-7, with 8 bases fitting TRBD2. This CDR3 contains 14 residues. Germline values: CDR1 LGHNA, CDR2 YNFKEQ. Unmatched junction bases numbered 3, after V lost 0 bases and J lost 5 bases.

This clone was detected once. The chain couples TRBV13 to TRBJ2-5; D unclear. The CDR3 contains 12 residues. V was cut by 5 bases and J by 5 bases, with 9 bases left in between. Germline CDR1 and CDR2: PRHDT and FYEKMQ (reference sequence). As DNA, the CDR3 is TGTGCCAGCAGCCCCCCTGGGGAGACCCAGTACTTC. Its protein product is CASSPPGETQYF.

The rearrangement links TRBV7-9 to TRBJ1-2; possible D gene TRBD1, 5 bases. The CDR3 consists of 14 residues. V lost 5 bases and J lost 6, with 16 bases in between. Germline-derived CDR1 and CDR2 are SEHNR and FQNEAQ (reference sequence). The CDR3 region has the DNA TGTGCCAGCAGCCCGCCTCGGGGGGTAGATGGCTACACCTTC. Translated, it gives CASSPPRGVDGYTF.

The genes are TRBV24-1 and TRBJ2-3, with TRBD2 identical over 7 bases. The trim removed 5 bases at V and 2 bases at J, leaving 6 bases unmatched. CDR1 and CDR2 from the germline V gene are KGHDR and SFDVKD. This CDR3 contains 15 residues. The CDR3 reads CATSGGAGDTDTQYF. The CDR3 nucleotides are TGTGCCACCAGTGGCGGGGCGGGGGACACAGATACGCAGTATTTT.

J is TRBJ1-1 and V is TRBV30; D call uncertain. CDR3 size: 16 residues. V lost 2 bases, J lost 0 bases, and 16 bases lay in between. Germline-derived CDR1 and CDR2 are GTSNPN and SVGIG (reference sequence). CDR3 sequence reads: CAWSPPGPRLNTEAFF. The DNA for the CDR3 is TGTGCCTGGAGTCCTCCCGGCCCCAGACTGAACACTGAAGCTTTCTTT.

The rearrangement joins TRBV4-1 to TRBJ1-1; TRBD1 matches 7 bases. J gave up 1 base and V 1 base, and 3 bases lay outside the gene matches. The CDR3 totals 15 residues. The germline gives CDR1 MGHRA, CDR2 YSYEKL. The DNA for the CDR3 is TGCGCCAGCAGCCAAGCACAGGGGTGGAACACTGAAGCTTTCTTT. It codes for CASSQAQGWNTEAFF.

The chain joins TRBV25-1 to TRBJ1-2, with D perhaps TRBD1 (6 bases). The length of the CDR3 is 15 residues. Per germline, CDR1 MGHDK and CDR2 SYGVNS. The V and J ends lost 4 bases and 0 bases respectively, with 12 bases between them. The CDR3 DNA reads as TGTGCCAGCAGTGGCAACAGGGCCTCTAACTATGGCTACACCTTC. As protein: CASSGNRASNYGYTF.

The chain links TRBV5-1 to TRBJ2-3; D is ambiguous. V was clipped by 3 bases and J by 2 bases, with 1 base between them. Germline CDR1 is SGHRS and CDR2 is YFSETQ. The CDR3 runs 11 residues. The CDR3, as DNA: TGCGCCAGCAGCTACACAGATACGCAGTATTTT. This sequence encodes CASSYTDTQYF.

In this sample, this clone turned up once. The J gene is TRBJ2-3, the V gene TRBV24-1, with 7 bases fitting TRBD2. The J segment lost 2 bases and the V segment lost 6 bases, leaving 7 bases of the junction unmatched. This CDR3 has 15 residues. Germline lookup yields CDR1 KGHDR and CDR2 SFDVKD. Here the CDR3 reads CATSLSGDTTDTQYF. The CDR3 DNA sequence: TGTGCCACCAGTTTAAGCGGGGATACCACAGATACGCAGTATTTT.

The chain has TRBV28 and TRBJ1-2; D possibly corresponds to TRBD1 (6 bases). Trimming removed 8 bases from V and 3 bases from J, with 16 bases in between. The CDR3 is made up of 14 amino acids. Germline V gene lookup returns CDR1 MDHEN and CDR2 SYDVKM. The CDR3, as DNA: TGTGCCAGCGGATTGTACAGGGTTGACTATGGCTACACCTTC. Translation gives CASGLYRVDYGYTF.

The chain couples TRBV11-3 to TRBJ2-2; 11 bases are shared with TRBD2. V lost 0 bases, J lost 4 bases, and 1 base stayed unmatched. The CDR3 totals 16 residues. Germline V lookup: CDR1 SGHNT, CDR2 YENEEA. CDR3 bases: TGTGCCAGCAGCTTAGAACTAGCGGGAGCCACCGGGGAGCTGTTTTTT. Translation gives CASSLELAGATGELFF.